This T cell receptor beta chain was observed in a study of shared clonotypes between healthy human individuals. A remark on this clone: Its antigen is undetermined.

Memory CD4+ cells were the fraction left after CD45RA+ naive selection. Study results and caveats: Shared clonotypes across all four donors exceeded non-shared ones in generation probability. Despite large depth, sorted-subset datasets appeared incompletely sequenced.

The assay was immunoSEQ multiplex PCR, and TCRdb's table has in-frame clones only and misses some. The table lists about a million clones, around 80% of them singletons. V shed 8 bases and J shed 3 bases, with 14 bases lying between them. The CDR3 consists of 13 residues. The germline CDR1 and CDR2 sequences are LNHNV and YYDKDF (reference sequence). Sequenced input: memory CD4+ T cells sorted from blood. Subset specified: CD45RA-negative fraction. The chain is built from TRBV15 and TRBJ2-7, with D possibly being TRBD1 (6 bases). The TCR sequence derives from a man between 18 and 35 years old in good health. This CDR3 is CATQIGGIYEQYF. DNA for the CDR3: TGTGCCACCCAGATTGGGGGCATCTACGAGCAGTACTTC.